Presented here are 8 T cell receptor beta chains from one specimen sequenced in a study of OX40 agonist ivuxolimab in advanced cancers. Some clones are missing from TCRdb's copy, which holds only in-frame ones; the method was immunoSEQ multiplex PCR. The sample shows more than 5,500 clones, about 76% of them seen only once. The sample was CD4+ or CD8+ T cells sorted from blood, taken in a trial of the OX40 agonist ivuxolimab. These receptors all stem from an adult with an advanced solid tumor such as melanoma, head and neck, liver or kidney cancer.

J is TRBJ2-7 and V is TRBV9, with D perhaps matching TRBD2 (5 bases). Germline loops: CDR1 SGDLS, CDR2 YYNGEE. The CDR3 is 11 amino acids. Trimming took off 3 bases at V and 6 bases at J, with 7 bases between the two ends. The CDR3 region has the DNA TGTGCCAGCAGCGGTGAGGGCGAGCAGTACTTC. Protein sequence: CASSGEGEQYF.

This clone was observed a handful of times. The CDR3 coding sequence is TGTGCCAGTAGTAGTACAGGGGGGGAAAAACTGTTTTTT. Its protein is CASSSTGGEKLFF. This chain links TRBV19 with TRBJ1-4; 8 nucleotides line up with TRBD1. This CDR3 comprises 13 residues. Trimming took 4 bases from V and 8 from J; bases not matched to a gene: 3. Looked up from germline, CDR1 is LNHDA and CDR2 is SQIVND (reference sequence).

The rearrangement uses TRBV19 and TRBJ1-1; no clear D gene. The germline gives CDR1 LNHDA, CDR2 SQIVND (reference sequence). CDR3 length: 14 amino acids. The V end lost 4 bases, the J end lost 0 bases, and 9 bases lay between the germline ends. The CDR3 loop reads CASSSYSLNTEAFF. The CDR3, as DNA: TGTGCCAGTAGTAGCTACAGCTTGAACACTGAAGCTTTCTTT. Together with reference TRBV19 and TRBJ1-1, the CDR3 gives the full variable domain: DGGITQSPKYLFRKEGQNVTLSCEQNLNHDAMYWYRQDPGQGLRLIYYSQIVNDFQKGDIAEGYSVSREKKESFPLTVTSAQKNPTAFYLCASSSYSLNTEAFFGQGTRLTVV.

This chain links TRBV21-1 with TRBJ1-3; the table assigns TRBD1, which was not confirmed against the DNA. TRBV21-1 is shown as a pseudogene. The CDR3 has 19 residues. The DNA for the CDR3 is TGTGCCAGGACGTCATCCCGGACAGGGTTCCCTTCGCGTGGAAACACCATATATTTT. Amino acid sequence: CARTSSRTGFPSRGNTIYF.

This clone appeared a single time. The chain is built from TRBV5-6 and TRBJ2-7; D gene uncertain. V dropped 4 bases and J dropped 6 bases, with 8 bases sitting between them. Per germline, CDR1 SGHDT and CDR2 YYEEEE. The CDR3 loop spans 11 amino acids. The CDR3 DNA reads as TGTGCCAGCAGCCAGACCCTCGAGCAGTACTTC. It encodes CASSQTLEQYF.

The J gene is TRBJ1-2, the V gene TRBV6-6; maybe TRBD1 (6 bases). Germline V CDR1 and CDR2: MNHNY, SVGAGI (reference sequence). This CDR3 contains 13 residues. Trimming stripped 7 bases from V and 4 bases from J, with 13 bases between. The CDR3 protein is CASTLGGAYGYTF. CDR3 nucleotide sequence: TGTGCCAGCACCCTGGGGGGGGCCTATGGCTACACCTTC.

The chain employs TRBV2 and TRBJ2-7; possibly TRBD1 for D (5 bases). Germline V gene lookup returns CDR1 SNHLY and CDR2 FYNNEI. CDR3 size: 16 residues. The germline V and J ends were trimmed by 6 bases and 2 bases, with 20 bases remaining between them. CDR3: CASRPPISTDTYEQYF. The DNA for the CDR3 is TGTGCCAGCAGGCCTCCCATCTCGACGGACACCTACGAGCAGTACTTC.

The V and J genes are TRBV4-2 and TRBJ1-2; no reliable D call. The V gene lost 5 bases and the J gene lost 1 base, with 14 bases spanning the gap. CDR1 and CDR2 from the germline V gene are LGHNA and YNFKEQ. This CDR3 comprises 15 residues. This chain's CDR3 is CASSLIYRVNYGYTF. In DNA, the CDR3 is TGTGCCAGCAGCTTGATTTATCGGGTTAACTATGGCTACACCTTC.